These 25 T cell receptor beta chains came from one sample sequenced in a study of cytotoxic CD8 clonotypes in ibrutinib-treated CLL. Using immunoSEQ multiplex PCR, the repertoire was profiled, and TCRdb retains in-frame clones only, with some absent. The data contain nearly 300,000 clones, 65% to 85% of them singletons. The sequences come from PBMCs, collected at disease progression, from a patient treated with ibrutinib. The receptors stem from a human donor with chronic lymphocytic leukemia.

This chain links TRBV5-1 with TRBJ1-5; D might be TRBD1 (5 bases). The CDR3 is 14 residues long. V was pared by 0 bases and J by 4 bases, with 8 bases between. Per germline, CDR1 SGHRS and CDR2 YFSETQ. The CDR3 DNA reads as TGCGCCAGCAGCTTGGCAGGGTTTAATCAGCCCCAGCATTTT. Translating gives CASSLAGFNQPQHF.

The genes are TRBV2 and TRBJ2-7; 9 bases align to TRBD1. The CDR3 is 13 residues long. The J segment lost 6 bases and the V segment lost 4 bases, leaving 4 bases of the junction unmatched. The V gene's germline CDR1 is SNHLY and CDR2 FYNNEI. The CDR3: CASSGDRAGEQYF. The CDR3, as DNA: TGTGCCAGCAGTGGGGACAGGGCAGGCGAGCAGTACTTC.

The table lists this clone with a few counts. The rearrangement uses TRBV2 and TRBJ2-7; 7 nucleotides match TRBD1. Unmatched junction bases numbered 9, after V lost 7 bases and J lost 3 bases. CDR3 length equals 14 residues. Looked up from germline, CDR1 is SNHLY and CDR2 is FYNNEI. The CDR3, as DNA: TGTGCCAGCACTAAACCGGGACAGTACTACGAGCAGTACTTC. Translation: CASTKPGQYYEQYF. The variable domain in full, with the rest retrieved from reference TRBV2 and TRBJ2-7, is EPEVTQTPSHQVTQMGQEVILRCVPISNHLYFYWYRQILGQKVEFLVSFYNNEISEKSEIFDDQFSVERPDGSNFTLKIRSTKLEDSAMYFCASTKPGQYYEQYFGPGTRLTVT.

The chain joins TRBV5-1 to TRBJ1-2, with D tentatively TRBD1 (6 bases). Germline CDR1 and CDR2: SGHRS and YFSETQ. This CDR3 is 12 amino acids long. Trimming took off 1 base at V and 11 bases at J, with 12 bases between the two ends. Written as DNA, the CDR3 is TGCGCCAGCAGCTTGTTACAGGGAGGATACACCTTC. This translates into CASSLLQGGYTF.

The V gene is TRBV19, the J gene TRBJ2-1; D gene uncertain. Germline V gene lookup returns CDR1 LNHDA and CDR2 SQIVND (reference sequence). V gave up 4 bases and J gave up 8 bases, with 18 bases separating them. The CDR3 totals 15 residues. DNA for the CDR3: TGTGCCAGTAGTACCGGTGGTTTAGGTATATATGAGCAGTTCTTC. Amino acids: CASSTGGLGIYEQFF. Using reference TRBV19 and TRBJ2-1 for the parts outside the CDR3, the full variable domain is DGGITQSPKYLFRKEGQNVTLSCEQNLNHDAMYWYRQDPGQGLRLIYYSQIVNDFQKGDIAEGYSVSREKKESFPLTVTSAQKNPTAFYLCASSTGGLGIYEQFFGPGTRLTVL.

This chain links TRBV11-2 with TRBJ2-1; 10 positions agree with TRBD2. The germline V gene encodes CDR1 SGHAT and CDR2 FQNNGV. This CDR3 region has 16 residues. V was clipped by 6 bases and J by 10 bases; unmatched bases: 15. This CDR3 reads CASSLTSLTSGAEQFF. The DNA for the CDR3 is TGTGCCAGCAGTCTTACCTCACTCACTAGCGGGGCGGAGCAGTTCTTC.

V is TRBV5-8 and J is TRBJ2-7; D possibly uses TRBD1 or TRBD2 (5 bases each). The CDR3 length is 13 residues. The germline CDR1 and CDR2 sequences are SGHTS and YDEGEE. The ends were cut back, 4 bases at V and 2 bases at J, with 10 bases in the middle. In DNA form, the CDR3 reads TGTGCCAGCAGCCTCGGGGCAGCCTACGAGCAGTACTTC. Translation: CASSLGAAYEQYF.

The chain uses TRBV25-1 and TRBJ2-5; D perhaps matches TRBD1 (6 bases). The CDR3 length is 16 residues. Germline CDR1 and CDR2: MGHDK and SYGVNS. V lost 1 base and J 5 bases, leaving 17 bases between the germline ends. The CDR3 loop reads CASSEFIGGSGETQYF. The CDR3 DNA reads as TGTGCCAGCAGTGAATTCATAGGGGGATCGGGGGAGACCCAGTACTTC.

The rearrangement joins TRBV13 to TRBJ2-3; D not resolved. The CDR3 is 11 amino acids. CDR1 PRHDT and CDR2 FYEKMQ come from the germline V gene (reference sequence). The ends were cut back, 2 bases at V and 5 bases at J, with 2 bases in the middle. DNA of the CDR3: TGTGCCAGCAGCTTATTAGATACGCAGTATTTT. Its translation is CASSLLDTQYF.

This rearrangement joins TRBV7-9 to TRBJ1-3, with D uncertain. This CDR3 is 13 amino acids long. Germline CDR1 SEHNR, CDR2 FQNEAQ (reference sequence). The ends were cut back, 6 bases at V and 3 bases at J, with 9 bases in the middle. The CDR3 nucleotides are TGTGCCAGCAGGGGAACCCTTGGAAACACCATATATTTT. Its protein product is CASRGTLGNTIYF.

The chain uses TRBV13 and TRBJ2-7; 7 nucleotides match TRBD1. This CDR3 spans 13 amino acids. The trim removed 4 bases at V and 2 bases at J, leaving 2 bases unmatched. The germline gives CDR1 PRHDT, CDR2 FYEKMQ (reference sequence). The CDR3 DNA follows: TGTGCCAGCAGCTGGGACAGTACCTACGAGCAGTACTTC. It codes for CASSWDSTYEQYF.

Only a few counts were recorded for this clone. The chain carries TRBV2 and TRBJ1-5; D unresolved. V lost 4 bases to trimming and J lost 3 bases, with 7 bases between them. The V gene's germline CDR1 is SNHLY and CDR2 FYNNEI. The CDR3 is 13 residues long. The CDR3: CASSGGLNQPQHF. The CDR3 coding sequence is TGTGCCAGCAGTGGAGGACTCAATCAGCCCCAGCATTTT.

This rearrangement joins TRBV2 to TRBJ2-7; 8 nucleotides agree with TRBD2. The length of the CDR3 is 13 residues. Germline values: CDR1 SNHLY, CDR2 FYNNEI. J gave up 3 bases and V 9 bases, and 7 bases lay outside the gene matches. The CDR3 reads CASRSAGDYEQYF. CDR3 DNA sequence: TGTGCCAGTCGATCAGCGGGAGACTACGAGCAGTACTTC.

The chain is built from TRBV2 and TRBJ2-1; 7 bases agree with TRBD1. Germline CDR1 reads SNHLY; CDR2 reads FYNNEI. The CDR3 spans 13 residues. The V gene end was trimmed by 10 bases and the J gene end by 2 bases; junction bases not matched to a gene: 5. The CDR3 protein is CATRDRPYNEQFF. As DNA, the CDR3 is TGTGCCACCCGGGACAGACCCTACAATGAGCAGTTCTTC.

This CDR3 reads CASSPSRNNYGYTF. In DNA, the CDR3 is TGCGCCAGCAGTCCGAGTAGGAATAACTATGGCTACACCTTC. The chain links TRBV10-2 to TRBJ1-2; D not resolved. Trimming cost V 5 bases and J 1 base, with 11 bases left between them. Germline V CDR1 and CDR2: WSHSY, SAAADI. The CDR3 has 14 amino acids.

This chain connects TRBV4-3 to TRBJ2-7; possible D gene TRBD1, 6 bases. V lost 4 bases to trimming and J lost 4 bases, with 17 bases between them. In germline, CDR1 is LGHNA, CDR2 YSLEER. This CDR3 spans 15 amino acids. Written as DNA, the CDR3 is TGCGCCAGCAGCCTCGTTATAGGGGGAGCTTACGAGCAGTACTTC. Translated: CASSLVIGGAYEQYF.

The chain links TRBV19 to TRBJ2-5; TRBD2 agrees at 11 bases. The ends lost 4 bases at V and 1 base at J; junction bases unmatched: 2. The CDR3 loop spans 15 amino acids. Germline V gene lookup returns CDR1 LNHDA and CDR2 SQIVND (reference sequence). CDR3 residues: CASSTGTSGQETQYF. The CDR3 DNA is TGTGCCAGTAGTACTGGGACTAGCGGCCAAGAGACCCAGTACTTC.

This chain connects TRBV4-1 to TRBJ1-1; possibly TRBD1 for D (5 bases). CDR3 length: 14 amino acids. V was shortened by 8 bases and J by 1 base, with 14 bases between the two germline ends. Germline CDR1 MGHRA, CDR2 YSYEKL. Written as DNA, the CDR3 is TGCGCCAGCGGACCGACAGCCAAGAACACTGAAGCTTTCTTT. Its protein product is CASGPTAKNTEAFF.

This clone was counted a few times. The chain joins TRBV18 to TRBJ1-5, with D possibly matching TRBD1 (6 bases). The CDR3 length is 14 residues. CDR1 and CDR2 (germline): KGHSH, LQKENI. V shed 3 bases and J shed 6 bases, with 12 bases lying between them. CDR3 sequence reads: CASSPSGAGQPQHF. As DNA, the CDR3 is TGTGCCAGCTCACCGTCGGGGGCGGGTCAGCCCCAGCATTTT. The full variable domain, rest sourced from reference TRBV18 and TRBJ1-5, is NAGVMQNPRHLVRRRGQEARLRCSPMKGHSHVYWYRQLPEEGLKFMVYLQKENIIDESGMPKERFSAEFPKEGPSILRIQQVVRGDSAAYFCASSPSGAGQPQHFGDGTRLSIL.

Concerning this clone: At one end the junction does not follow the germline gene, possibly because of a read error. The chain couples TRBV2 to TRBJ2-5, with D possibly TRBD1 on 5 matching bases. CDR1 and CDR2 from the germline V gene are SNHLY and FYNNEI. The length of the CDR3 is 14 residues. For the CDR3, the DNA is TGTGCCAGCAGGGAAGAGACAGTACAAGAGACCCAGTACTTC. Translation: CASREETVQETQYF.

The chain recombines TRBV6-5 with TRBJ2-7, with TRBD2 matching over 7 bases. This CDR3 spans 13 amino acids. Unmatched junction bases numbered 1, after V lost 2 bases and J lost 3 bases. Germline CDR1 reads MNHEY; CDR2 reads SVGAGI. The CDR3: CASSYGRDYEQYF. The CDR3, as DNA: TGTGCCAGCAGTTACGGGAGGGACTACGAGCAGTACTTC.

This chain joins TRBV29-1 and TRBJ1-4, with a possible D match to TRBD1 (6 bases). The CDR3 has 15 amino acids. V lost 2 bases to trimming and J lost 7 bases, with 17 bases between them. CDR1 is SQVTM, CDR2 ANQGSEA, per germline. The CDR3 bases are TGCAGCGTTGAAAGTTCGGGGGGCGGAGGTGAAAAACTGTTTTTT. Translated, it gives CSVESSGGGGEKLFF. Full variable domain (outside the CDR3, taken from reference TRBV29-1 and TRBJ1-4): SAVISQKPSRDICQRGTSLTIQCQVDSQVTMMFWYRQQPGQSLTLIATANQGSEATYESGFVIDKFPISRPNLTFSTLTVSNMSPEDSSIYLCSVESSGGGGEKLFFGSGTQLSVL.

In nucleotides, the CDR3 is TGTGCCAGCAGCTTAGGACAGTACGAGCAGTACTTC. This codes for CASSLGQYEQYF. This chain connects TRBV7-2 to TRBJ2-7; possible D gene TRBD1, 5 bases. The ends were cut back, 1 base at V and 4 bases at J, with 5 bases in the middle. This CDR3 is built from 12 residues. The germline CDR1 and CDR2 sequences are SGHTA and FQGNSA.

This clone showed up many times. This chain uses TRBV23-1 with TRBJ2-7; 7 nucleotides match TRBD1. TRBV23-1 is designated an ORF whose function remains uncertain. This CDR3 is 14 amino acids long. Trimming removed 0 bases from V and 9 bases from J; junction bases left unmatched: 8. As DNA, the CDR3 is TGCGCCAGCAGTCAATCGGGACCAGGGGGTGGGCAGTACTTC. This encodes CASSQSGPGGGQYF.

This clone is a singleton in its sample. Here the CDR3 reads CASSLGTGRNTGELFF. The CDR3 DNA reads as TGTGCCAGCAGCTTGGGGACAGGGAGAAACACCGGGGAGCTGTTTTTT. J is TRBJ2-2 and V is TRBV5-4; 8 bases match TRBD1. J was trimmed by 2 bases and V by 0 bases; bases with no gene match: 3. CDR3 length: 16 amino acids. CDR1 is SGHNT, CDR2 YYREEE, per germline (reference sequence).